This T cell receptor (beta chain) appears in the sequencing data of a study of T cell responses to AZD1222 COVID-19 vaccine. Germline V gives CDR1 SEHNR, CDR2 FQNEAQ (reference sequence). The CDR3 totals 15 residues. V gave up 10 bases and J gave up 0 bases, with 15 bases separating them. Study-level results: Receipt of two AZD1222 doses was followed by a rise in Spike-specific TCR breadth and depth.

Notes on this clone: The antigen remains unidentified.

TCRdb's table, derived via immunoSEQ multiplex PCR, lists solely in-frame clones and lacks some. The sample lists 100,000 to 140,000 clones; around 93% were seen once. The chain couples TRBV7-9 to TRBJ2-2; D gene ambiguous. The receptor was isolated from an adult who received the AZD1222 COVID-19 vaccine. Material: peripheral blood, obtained 28 days after the second AZD1222 dose. The CDR3: CAITTGSSNTGELFF. The CDR3 coding sequence is TGTGCCATCACCACGGGTAGCTCGAACACCGGGGAGCTGTTTTTT.